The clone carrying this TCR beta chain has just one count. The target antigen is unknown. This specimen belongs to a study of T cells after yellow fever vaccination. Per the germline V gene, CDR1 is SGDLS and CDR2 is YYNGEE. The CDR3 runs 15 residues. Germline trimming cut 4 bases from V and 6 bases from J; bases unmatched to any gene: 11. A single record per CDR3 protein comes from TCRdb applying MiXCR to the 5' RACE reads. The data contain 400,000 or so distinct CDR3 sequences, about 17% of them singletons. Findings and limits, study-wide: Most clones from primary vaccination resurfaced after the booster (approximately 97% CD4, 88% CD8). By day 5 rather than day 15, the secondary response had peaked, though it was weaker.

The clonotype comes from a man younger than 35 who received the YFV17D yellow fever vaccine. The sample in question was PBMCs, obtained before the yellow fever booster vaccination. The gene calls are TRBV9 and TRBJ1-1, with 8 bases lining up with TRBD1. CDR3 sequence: CASSPGTGLTPEAFF. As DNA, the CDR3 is TGTGCCAGCAGCCCGGGGACAGGACTTACCCCTGAAGCTTTCTTT.